The 12 T cell receptor beta chains below all came from one sample that was sequenced in a study of regulatory T cells in long-lasting Graves disease. Relying on iRepertoire HTBI primers and Arm-PCR of CDR3 regions, the team built TCR beta libraries. TCRdb fed the multiplex PCR reads into MiXCR, producing one record per CDR3 protein. Seen here are approximately 230,000 distinct CDR3 sequences, about a sixth observed once, and the top ten hold 22%. Indicated time point: newly diagnosed GD, antithyroid drugs for less than 3 months. After RNA was extracted from PBMCs, the TCR library was made from it. Sequenced material: peripheral blood mononuclear cells (PBMCs), taken at new diagnosis, from a patient treated with antithyroid drugs. The receptors here all came from a female donor with Graves disease.

The chain links TRBV2 to TRBJ1-3; no definite D call. The CDR3 has 14 residues. CDR1 SNHLY and CDR2 FYNNEI come from the germline V gene. Trimming cost V 2 bases and J 4 bases, with 9 bases left between them. The CDR3 here is CASSEWATGNTIYF. DNA of the CDR3: TGTGCCAGCAGTGAATGGGCAACCGGAAACACCATATATTTT.

The J gene is TRBJ2-7, the V gene TRBV12-3 or TRBV12-4, with 13 bases that match TRBD2. The CDR3 is 17 amino acids. Trimming cost V 2 bases and J 4 bases; bases outside gene matches: 8. CDR3 DNA: TGTGCCAGCAGTTTAAGGACTAGCGGGAGAGGCGGGTACGAGCAGTACTTC. This sequence encodes CASSLRTSGRGGYEQYF.

This clonotype has a count of ten or more. CDR3 sequence (DNA): TGTGCCAGCAGTTACAGGGTTTCGGAGAAGACTAACTATGGCTACACCTTC. This gives the protein CASSYRVSEKTNYGYTF. The rearrangement uses TRBV6-5 and TRBJ1-2; D remains unclear. In germline, CDR1 is MNHEY, CDR2 SVGAGI. Trimming removed 2 bases at V and 0 bases at J, with 16 bases between. There are 17 residues in the CDR3.

There are many counts of this clonotype. V usage is TRBV14 and J usage is TRBJ2-3; the match to TRBD2 covers 9 bases. V was clipped by 11 bases and J by 3 bases; unmatched bases: 33. Germline CDR1 reads SGHDN; CDR2 reads FVKESK. CDR3 size: 22 residues. CDR3 residues: CADPSAPREEESSGEGTDTQYF. In DNA, the CDR3 is TGTGCCGACCCCTCCGCTCCCAGGGAGGAAGAGTCTAGCGGGGAAGGGACAGATACGCAGTATTTT.

For this clonotype: This likely stems from a read error, as it lies one base from a far larger clone. The chain has TRBV11-3 and TRBJ2-1; 10 bases map to TRBD2. Germline V gives CDR1 SGHNT, CDR2 YENEEA. The CDR3 loop spans 15 amino acids. The CDR3: CARSLEAGGQNEQFF. The CDR3 DNA follows: TGTGCCAGAAGCTTAGAAGCGGGAGGGCAGAATGAGCAGTTCTTC.

V usage is TRBV6-1 and J usage is TRBJ2-5; perhaps TRBD1 as D (7 bases). The CDR3 is made up of 13 amino acids. Germline lookup yields CDR1 MNHNS and CDR2 SASEGT. The V end was cut by 5 bases, the J end by 5 bases, with 12 bases between. CDR3 residues: CASSTQGRETQYF. In nucleotides, the CDR3 is TGTGCCAGCAGTACACAGGGGAGGGAGACCCAGTACTTC.

This clonotype was observed many times. The DNA for the CDR3 is TGTGCCAGCAGCTTAGCGGGGGGCGGGAGTAAGTTCTTC. Translation gives CASSLAGGGSKFF. V usage is TRBV7-8 and J usage is TRBJ2-1; D is possibly TRBD2 (7 bases). V gave up 0 bases and J gave up 14 bases, with 14 bases separating them. CDR1 is SGHVS, CDR2 FQNEAQ, per germline. The CDR3 runs 13 residues.

The table lists this clonotype with many counts. The rearrangement links TRBV5-5 to TRBJ2-7; perhaps TRBD1 as D (5 bases). The germline gives CDR1 SGHKS, CDR2 YYEKEE (reference sequence). This CDR3 comprises 15 residues. Trimming stripped 0 bases from V and 0 bases from J, with 10 bases between. The CDR3 DNA sequence: TGTGCCAGCAGCTTGGAGACAGCTCTCTCCTACGAGCAGTACTTC. Translation gives CASSLETALSYEQYF.

The table lists this clonotype with many counts. V and J are TRBV19 and TRBJ1-1; 9 bases map to TRBD1. Germline CDR1 is LNHDA and CDR2 is SQIVND (reference sequence). The CDR3 length is 16 residues. With V trimmed by 6 bases and J by 4 bases, 12 bases remained unmatched. The chain's CDR3 is CASRTQGAWTGTEAFF. As DNA, the CDR3 is TGTGCCAGTAGGACACAGGGGGCCTGGACGGGCACTGAAGCTTTCTTT.

This clonotype was observed at least ten times. The chain joins TRBV9 to TRBJ2-1, with D perhaps given as TRBD1 or TRBD2 (6 bases each). Trimming took 3 bases from V and 8 from J, leaving 18 bases between them. The CDR3 consists of 15 residues. The V gene's germline CDR1 is SGDLS and CDR2 YYNGEE. The CDR3 here is CASSDRDIASDEQFF. CDR3 sequence (DNA): TGTGCCAGCAGCGACCGGGACATAGCTAGCGATGAGCAGTTCTTC.

This clonotype was counted many times. This rearrangement joins TRBV5-5 to TRBJ2-1; D not certain. Trimming took off 2 bases at V and 10 bases at J, with 10 bases between the two ends. The CDR3 is made up of 12 amino acids. In germline, CDR1 is SGHKS, CDR2 YYEKEE (reference sequence). The DNA for the CDR3 is TGTGCCAGCAGCTTCGCCACCCAGGAGCAGTTCTTC. It translates to CASSFATQEQFF. Combining the CDR3 with reference TRBV5-5 and TRBJ2-1 gives the whole variable domain DAGVTQSPTHLIKTRGQQVTLRCSPISGHKSVSWYQQVLGQGPQFIFQYYEKEERGRGNFPDRFSARQFPNYSSELNVNALLLGDSALYLCASSFATQEQFFGPGTRLTVL.

In this sample, this clonotype turned up many times. The chain employs TRBV12-3 or TRBV12-4 and TRBJ1-1; maybe TRBD1 (5 bases). The CDR3 extends over 15 amino acids. Trimming pared 2 bases from V and 5 bases from J, leaving 15 bases between. The CDR3 reads CASSLSAGVGTEAFF. CDR3 coding DNA: TGTGCCAGCAGTTTATCGGCGGGGGTTGGAACTGAAGCTTTCTTT.